Listed below are T cell receptor beta chains from one sample, sequenced in a study of T cell repertoires in cytomegalovirus infection. Their antigens are not known. MiXCR was run by TCRdb on the reads, yielding one entry per CDR3 protein. The top ten clones hold 13% of a sample with approximately 350,000 distinct CDR3 sequences, about 34% of them seen once. Source: cultured PBMCs, taken from culture after CMV antigen stimulation. The receptor source for this set is a human donor in good health (CMV status not recorded). Some clones in this sample may be carry-over from other donors' samples. Each CDR3 is given with its conserved first and last residue. Each record gives: D gene, clone size, J gene, V gene, CDR3 DNA, CDR3 protein. The D gene is left open where the match is weak. For some rows the clone size is stated as once, few or many, or as a class when expanded; others skip it.

>NA|NA|TRBJ1-1|TRBV10-2
TGCGCCAGCAAGGGCAGAGAGAACACTGAAGCTTTCTTT
CASKGRENTEAFF
>NA|once|TRBJ2-7|TRBV25-1
TGTGCCAGCAGTGATAGTCAGGGAGGCTACGAGCAGTACTTC
CASSDSQGGYEQYF
>TRBD1|few|TRBJ2-7|TRBV10-2
TGCGCCAGCTGCCGGGACAGCACCTACGAGCAGTACTTC
CASCRDSTYEQYF
>NA|few|TRBJ1-2|TRBV20-1
TGCAGTGCGAAGACATCAACAGGGTCGGGGTATGGCTACACCTTC
CSAKTSTGSGYGYTF
>NA|few|TRBJ2-3|TRBV12-3/TRBV12-4
TGTGCCAGCAGTTCTCCCGCGATTGAATGGGCAGATACGCAGTATTTT
CASSSPAIEWADTQYF
>NA|NA|TRBJ2-5|TRBV19
TGTGCCAGTAGTATGGGGGGACAGCCACAAGAGACCCAGTACTTC
CASSMGGQPQETQYF
>NA|NA|TRBJ2-1|TRBV7-9
TGTGCCAGCAGCGACCCCCCGTGGAGCTCCTACAATGAGCAGTTCTTC
CASSDPPWSSYNEQFF
>NA|few|TRBJ1-2|TRBV7-2
TGTGCCAGCAGCTTAGAGGTTTGGGGCGAGGCCTATGGCTACACCTTC
CASSLEVWGEAYGYTF
>NA|few|TRBJ1-1|TRBV6-6
TGTGCCAGCAGTTCCGCCGGGTTGGGCACTGAAGCTTTCTTT
CASSSAGLGTEAFF
>TRBD2|NA|TRBJ2-7|TRBV4-3
TGCGCCAGCAGCCGGGTAGCGGGAGTAAGTGAGCAGTACTTC
CASSRVAGVSEQYF